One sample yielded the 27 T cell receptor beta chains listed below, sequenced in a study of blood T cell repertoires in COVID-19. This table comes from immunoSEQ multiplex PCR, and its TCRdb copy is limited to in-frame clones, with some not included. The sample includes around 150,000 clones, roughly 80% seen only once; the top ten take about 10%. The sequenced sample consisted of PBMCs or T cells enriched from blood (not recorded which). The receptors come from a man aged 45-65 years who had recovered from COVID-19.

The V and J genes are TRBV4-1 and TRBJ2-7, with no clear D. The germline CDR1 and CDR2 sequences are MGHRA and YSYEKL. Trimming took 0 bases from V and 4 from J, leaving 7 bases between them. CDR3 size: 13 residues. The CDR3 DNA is TGCGCCAGCAGCCAAGACAGAAGATACGAGCAGTACTTC. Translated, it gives CASSQDRRYEQYF.

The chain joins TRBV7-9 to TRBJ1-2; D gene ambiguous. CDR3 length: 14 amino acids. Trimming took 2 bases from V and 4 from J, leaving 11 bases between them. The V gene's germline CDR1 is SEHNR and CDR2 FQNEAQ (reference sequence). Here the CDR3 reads CASSLMGAGYGYTF. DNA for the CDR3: TGTGCCAGCAGCTTAATGGGAGCGGGCTATGGCTACACCTTC.

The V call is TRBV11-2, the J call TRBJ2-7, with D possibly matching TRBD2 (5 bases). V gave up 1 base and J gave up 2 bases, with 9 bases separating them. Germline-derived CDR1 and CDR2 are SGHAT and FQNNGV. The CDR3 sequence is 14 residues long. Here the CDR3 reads CASSLAGMAYEQYF. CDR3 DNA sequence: TGTGCCAGCAGCTTAGCGGGAATGGCCTACGAGCAGTACTTC.

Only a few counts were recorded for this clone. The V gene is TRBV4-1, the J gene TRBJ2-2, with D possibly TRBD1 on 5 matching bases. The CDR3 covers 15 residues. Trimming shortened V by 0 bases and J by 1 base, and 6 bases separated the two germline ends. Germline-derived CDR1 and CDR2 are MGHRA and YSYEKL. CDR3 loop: CASSQEGQNTGELFF. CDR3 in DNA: TGCGCCAGCAGCCAAGAAGGACAGAACACCGGGGAGCTGTTTTTT.

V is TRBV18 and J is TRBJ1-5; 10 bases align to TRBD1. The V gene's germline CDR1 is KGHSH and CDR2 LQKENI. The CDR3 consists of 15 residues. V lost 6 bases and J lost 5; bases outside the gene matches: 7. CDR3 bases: TGTGCCAGCTCGCAGACAGGGGGCAAGGATCAGCCCCAGCATTTT. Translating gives CASSQTGGKDQPQHF.

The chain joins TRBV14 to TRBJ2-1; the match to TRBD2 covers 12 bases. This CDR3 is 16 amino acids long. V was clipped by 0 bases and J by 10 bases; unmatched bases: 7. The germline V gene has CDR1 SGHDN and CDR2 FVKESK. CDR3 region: CASSQESSGGAEEQFF. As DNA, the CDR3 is TGTGCCAGCAGCCAAGAATCTAGCGGGGGGGCGGAGGAGCAGTTCTTC.

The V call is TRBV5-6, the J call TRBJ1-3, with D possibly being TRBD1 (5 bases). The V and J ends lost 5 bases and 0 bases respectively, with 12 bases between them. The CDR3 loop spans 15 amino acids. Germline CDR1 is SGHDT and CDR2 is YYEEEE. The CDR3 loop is CASRDTGNSGNTIYF. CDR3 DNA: TGTGCCAGCAGGGACACAGGAAACTCTGGAAACACCATATATTTT.

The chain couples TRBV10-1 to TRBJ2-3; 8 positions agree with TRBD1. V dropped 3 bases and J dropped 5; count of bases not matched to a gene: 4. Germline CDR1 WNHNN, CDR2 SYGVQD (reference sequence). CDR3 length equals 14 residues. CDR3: CASSDQGAGDTQYF. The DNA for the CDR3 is TGCGCCAGCAGTGACCAGGGGGCGGGAGATACGCAGTATTTT.

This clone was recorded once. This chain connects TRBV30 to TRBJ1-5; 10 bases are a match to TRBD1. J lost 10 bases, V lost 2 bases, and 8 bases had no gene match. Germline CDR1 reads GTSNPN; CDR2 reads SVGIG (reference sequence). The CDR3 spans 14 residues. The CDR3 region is CAWSFGDRGSPQHF. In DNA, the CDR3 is TGTGCCTGGAGTTTCGGGGACAGGGGTTCTCCCCAGCATTTT.

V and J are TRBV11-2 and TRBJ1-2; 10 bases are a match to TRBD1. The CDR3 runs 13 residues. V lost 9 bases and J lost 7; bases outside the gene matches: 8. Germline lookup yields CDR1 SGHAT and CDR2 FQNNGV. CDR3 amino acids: CASSQDRGFGYTF. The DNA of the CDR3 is TGTGCCAGTTCCCAGGACAGGGGGTTTGGCTACACCTTC.

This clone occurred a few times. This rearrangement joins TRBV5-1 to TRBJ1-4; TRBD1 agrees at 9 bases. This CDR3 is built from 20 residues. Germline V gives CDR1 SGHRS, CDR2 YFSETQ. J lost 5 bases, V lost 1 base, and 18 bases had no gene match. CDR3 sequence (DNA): TGCGCCAGCAGCTTGAACGTCGTGGGTATCGGGACAGGGCAGAATGAAAAACTGTTTTTT. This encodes CASSLNVVGIGTGQNEKLFF.

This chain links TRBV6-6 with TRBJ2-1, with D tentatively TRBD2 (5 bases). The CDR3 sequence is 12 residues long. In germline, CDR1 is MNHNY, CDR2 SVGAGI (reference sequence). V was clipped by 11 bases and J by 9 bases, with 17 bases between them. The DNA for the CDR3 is TGTGCCGTTCGGGGTGTGACGACTGAGCAGTTCTTC. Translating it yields CAVRGVTTEQFF.

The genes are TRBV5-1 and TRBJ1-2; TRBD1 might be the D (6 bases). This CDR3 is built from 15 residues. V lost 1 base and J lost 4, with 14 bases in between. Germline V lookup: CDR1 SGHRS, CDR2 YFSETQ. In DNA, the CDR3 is TGCGCCAGCAGCTTGACCCGGGACACCCGCTATGGCTACACCTTC. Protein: CASSLTRDTRYGYTF.

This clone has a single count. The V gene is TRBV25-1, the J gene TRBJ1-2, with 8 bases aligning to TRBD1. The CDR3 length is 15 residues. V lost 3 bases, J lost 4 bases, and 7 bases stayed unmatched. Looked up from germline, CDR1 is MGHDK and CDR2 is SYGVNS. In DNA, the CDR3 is TGTGCCAGCAGTGAGGTAGGACAGGGATCCTATGGCTACACCTTC. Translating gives CASSEVGQGSYGYTF.

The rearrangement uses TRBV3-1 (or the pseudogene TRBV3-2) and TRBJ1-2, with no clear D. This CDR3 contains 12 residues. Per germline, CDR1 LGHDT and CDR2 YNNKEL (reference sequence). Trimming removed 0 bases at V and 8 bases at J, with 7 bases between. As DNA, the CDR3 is TGTGCCAGCAGCCAAGATAGTACGGGCTACACCTTC. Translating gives CASSQDSTGYTF.

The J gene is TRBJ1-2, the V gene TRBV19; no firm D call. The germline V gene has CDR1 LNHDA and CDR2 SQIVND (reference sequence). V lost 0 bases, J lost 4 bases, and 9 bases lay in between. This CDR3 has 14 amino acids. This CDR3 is CASSIDRYSYGYTF. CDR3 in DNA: TGTGCCAGTAGTATAGACAGGTACTCCTATGGCTACACCTTC. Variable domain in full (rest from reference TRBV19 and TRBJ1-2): DGGITQSPKYLFRKEGQNVTLSCEQNLNHDAMYWYRQDPGQGLRLIYYSQIVNDFQKGDIAEGYSVSREKKESFPLTVTSAQKNPTAFYLCASSIDRYSYGYTFGSGTRLTVV.

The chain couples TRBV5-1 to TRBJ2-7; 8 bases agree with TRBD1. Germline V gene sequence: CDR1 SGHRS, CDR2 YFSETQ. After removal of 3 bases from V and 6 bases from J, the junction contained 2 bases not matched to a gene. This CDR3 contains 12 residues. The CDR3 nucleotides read TGCGCCAGCAGCTGGACAGGGTCCGAGCAGTACTTC. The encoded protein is CASSWTGSEQYF.

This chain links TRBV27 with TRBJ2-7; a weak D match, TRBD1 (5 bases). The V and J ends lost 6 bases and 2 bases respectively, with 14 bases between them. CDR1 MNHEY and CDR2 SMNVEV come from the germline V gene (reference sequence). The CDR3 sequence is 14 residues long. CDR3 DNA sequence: TGTGCCAGCAGCCCCTTGACAGAAACCTACGAGCAGTACTTC. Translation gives CASSPLTETYEQYF.

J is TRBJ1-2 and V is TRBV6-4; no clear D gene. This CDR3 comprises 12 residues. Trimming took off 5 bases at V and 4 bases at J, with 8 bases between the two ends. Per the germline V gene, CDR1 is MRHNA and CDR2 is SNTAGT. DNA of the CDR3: TGTGCCAGCAGTCGGGGTGGCTATGGCTACACCTTC. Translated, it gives CASSRGGYGYTF.

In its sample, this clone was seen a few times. The CDR3 DNA follows: TGTGCCAGCCTAACAGGGGGCTTGGAGACCCAGTACTTC. This translates into CASLTGGLETQYF. The genes are TRBV28 and TRBJ2-5; 9 bases line up with TRBD1. The V gene end was trimmed by 8 bases and the J gene end by 5 bases; junction bases not matched to a gene: 6. The CDR3 is 13 amino acids. Per germline, CDR1 MDHEN and CDR2 SYDVKM.

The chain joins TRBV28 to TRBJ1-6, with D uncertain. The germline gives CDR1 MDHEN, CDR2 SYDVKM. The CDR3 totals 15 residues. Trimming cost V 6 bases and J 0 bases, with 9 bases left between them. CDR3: CASRGLSSYNSPLHF. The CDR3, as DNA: TGTGCCAGCAGGGGCCTGAGCTCCTATAATTCACCCCTCCACTTT.

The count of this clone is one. The CDR3 is CASSFTGGSAEAFF. The CDR3 DNA is TGTGCCAGCAGCTTTACAGGGGGCTCAGCCGAAGCTTTCTTT. The rearrangement links TRBV7-3 to TRBJ1-1; 9 positions match TRBD1. In germline, CDR1 is SGHTA, CDR2 FQGTGA. The CDR3 is made up of 14 amino acids. Germline trimming cut 3 bases from V and 8 bases from J; bases unmatched to any gene: 7.

The CDR3 nucleotides read TGTGCCAGCAGTTCCAGACTAGTTCCGCAGTACTTC. Translating it yields CASSSRLVPQYF. The chain joins TRBV27 to TRBJ2-7, with a possible D match to TRBD2 (6 bases). Deletions cut 4 bases from V and 9 bases from J, with 13 bases between. Per the germline V gene, CDR1 is MNHEY and CDR2 is SMNVEV (reference sequence). The CDR3 has 12 amino acids.

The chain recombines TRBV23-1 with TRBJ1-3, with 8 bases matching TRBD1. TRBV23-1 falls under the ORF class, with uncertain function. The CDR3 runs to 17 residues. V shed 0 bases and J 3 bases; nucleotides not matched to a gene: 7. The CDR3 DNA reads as TGCGCCAGCAGTCAATCGGCGAGACAGGGGCGTGGAAACACCATATATTTT. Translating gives CASSQSARQGRGNTIYF.

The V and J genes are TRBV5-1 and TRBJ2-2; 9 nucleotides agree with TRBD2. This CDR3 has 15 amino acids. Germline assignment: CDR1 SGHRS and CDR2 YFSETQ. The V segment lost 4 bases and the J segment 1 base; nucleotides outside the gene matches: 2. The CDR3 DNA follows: TGCGCCAGCAGCAAGACTAGCGGGAACACCGGGGAGCTGTTTTTT. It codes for CASSKTSGNTGELFF. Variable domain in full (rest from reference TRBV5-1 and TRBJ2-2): KAGVTQTPRYLIKTRGQQVTLSCSPISGHRSVSWYQQTPGQGLQFLFEYFSETQRNKGNFPGRFSGRQFSNSRSEMNVSTLELGDSALYLCASSKTSGNTGELFFGEGSRLTVL.

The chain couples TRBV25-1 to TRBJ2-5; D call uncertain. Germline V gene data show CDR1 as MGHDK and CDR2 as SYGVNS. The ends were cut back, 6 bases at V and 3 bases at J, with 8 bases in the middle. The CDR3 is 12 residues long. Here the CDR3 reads CASSAQKETQYF. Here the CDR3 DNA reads TGTGCCAGCAGCGCGCAAAAAGAGACCCAGTACTTC.

The CDR3 sequence is CASRTGVGNQPQHF. The CDR3, as DNA: TGTGCCAGTAGGACAGGGGTGGGCAATCAGCCCCAGCATTTT. This rearrangement joins TRBV19 to TRBJ1-5; 8 bases map to TRBD1. The CDR3 spans 14 residues. Germline CDR1 and CDR2: LNHDA and SQIVND (reference sequence). The ends lost 6 bases at V and 2 bases at J; junction bases unmatched: 3.